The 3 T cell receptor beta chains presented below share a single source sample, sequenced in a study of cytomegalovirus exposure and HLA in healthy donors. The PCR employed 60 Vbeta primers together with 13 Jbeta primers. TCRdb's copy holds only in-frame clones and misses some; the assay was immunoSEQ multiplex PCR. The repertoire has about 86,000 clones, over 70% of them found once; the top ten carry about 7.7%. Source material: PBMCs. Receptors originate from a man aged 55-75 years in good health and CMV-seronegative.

CDR3 coding DNA: TGTGCCAGCAGTGTATTAGGAGAACCGGGACTAGGTTGGTTCTTC. This translates into CASSVLGEPGLGWFF. This chain links TRBV2 with TRBJ2-1; 8 bases agree with TRBD2. Germline CDR1 SNHLY, CDR2 FYNNEI. The CDR3 loop spans 15 amino acids. V shed 4 bases, J shed 15 bases, and the junction held 17 bases outside the gene matches.

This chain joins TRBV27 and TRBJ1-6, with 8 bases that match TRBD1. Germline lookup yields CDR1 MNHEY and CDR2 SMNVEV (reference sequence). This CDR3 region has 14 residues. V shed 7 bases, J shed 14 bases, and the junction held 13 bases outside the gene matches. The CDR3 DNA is TGTGCCAGCAAATTTGCCGGGACAGGAGCTACCCTCCACTTT. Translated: CASKFAGTGATLHF.

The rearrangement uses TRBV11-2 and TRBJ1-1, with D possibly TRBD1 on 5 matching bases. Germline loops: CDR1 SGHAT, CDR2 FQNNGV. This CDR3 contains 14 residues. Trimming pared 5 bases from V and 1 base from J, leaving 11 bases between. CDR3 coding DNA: TGTGCCAGCAGCCCAGGGTTTGGGAACACTGAAGCTTTCTTT. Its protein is CASSPGFGNTEAFF.